Shown below are 20 T cell receptor beta chains from a single sample sequenced in a study of response to subunit inactivated influenza vaccine. TCRdb processed the RT-PCR reads anew with MiXCR; each CDR3 protein has one entry. Of approximately 530,000 distinct CDR3 sequences in the sample, 13% are singletons; the top ten hold about an eighth. Sequencing was performed on PBMCs from blood, taken roughly 48 days after vaccination. These receptors all come from a man in his fifties who received an inactivated influenza vaccine.

This clonotype turned up a few times. The gene calls are TRBV10-3 and TRBJ2-1, with 9 positions matching TRBD1. In germline, CDR1 is ENHRY, CDR2 SYGVKD. This CDR3 region has 14 residues. V lost 6 bases to trimming and J lost 4 bases; unmatched junction nucleotides: 4. The CDR3 reads CAISAGTGYNEQFF. The CDR3, as DNA: TGTGCCATCAGCGCCGGGACAGGGTACAATGAGCAGTTCTTC.

CDR3 sequence reads: CASSVDSGTLNTEAFF. The CDR3 DNA reads TGTGCCAGCAGCGTAGACTCCGGGACATTAAACACTGAAGCTTTCTTT. The chain carries TRBV9 and TRBJ1-1; tentative D call: TRBD1 (6 bases). The CDR3 runs 16 residues. The germline V gene encodes CDR1 SGDLS and CDR2 YYNGEE. Trimming removed 0 bases at V and 2 bases at J, with 14 bases between.

This clonotype occurred a few times. V is TRBV6-1 and J is TRBJ1-5; no clear D. CDR3 size: 14 residues. Germline V gene data show CDR1 as MNHNS and CDR2 as SASEGT. V lost 11 bases to trimming and J lost 1 base, with 15 bases between them. CDR3 sequence reads: CASNKEWSNQPQHF. Here the CDR3 DNA reads TGTGCCTCAAACAAGGAGTGGAGCAATCAGCCCCAGCATTTT.

This clonotype was detected many times. The V call is TRBV29-1, the J call TRBJ1-2, with D unresolved. Trimming took off 7 bases at V and 4 bases at J, with 10 bases between the two ends. CDR3 size: 11 residues. CDR1 SQVTM and CDR2 ANQGSEA come from the germline V gene. CDR3 protein: CSASRAYGYTF. CDR3 DNA sequence: TGCAGCGCTTCACGGGCCTATGGCTACACCTTC.

This clonotype was observed a few times. CDR3 sequence: CSVEEGVLIYTF. The DNA of the CDR3 is TGCAGCGTTGAAGAGGGGGTCCTCATCTACACCTTC. The chain carries TRBV29-1 and TRBJ1-2, with a possible D match to TRBD1 (5 bases). Trimming stripped 0 bases from V and 10 bases from J, with 12 bases between. Germline CDR1 and CDR2: SQVTM and ANQGSEA. The CDR3 loop spans 12 amino acids.

This clonotype was picked up a small number of times. The DNA for the CDR3 is TGTGCCAGCAATCTAGGACTCCCCCAAGAGACCCAGTACTTC. This codes for CASNLGLPQETQYF. V gene TRBV12-3 or TRBV12-4 combines with J gene TRBJ2-5, with TRBD2 as a possible D gene (5 bases). V lost 7 bases and J lost 1, with 13 bases in between. CDR3 length: 14 amino acids.

The chain links TRBV12-3 or TRBV12-4 to TRBJ2-5, with 8 bases that match TRBD2. J gave up 5 bases and V 4 bases, and 12 bases lay outside the gene matches. CDR3 length: 16 amino acids. The CDR3 spells CASSYLAGPGGETQYF. CDR3 coding DNA: TGTGCCAGCAGTTATCTAGCGGGCCCCGGGGGGGAGACCCAGTACTTC.

This chain joins TRBV20-1 and TRBJ2-1; 11 bases are shared with TRBD2. Germline V gene data show CDR1 as DFQATT and CDR2 as SNEGSKA (reference sequence). The CDR3 is 14 residues long. J gave up 9 bases and V 5 bases, and 9 bases lay outside the gene matches. For the CDR3, the DNA is TGCAGTGCTGCCGTAGCGGGAGGGCCGATTGAGCAGTTCTTC. It yields the protein CSAAVAGGPIEQFF.

This clonotype has ten or more counts. The rearrangement links TRBV24-1 to TRBJ2-7; possibly TRBD1 for D (5 bases). V was clipped by 3 bases and J by 10 bases, with 12 bases between them. The CDR3 totals 12 residues. Germline V gene lookup returns CDR1 KGHDR and CDR2 SFDVKD. CDR3 amino acids: CATSDPPGRQYF. The CDR3 nucleotides are TGTGCCACCAGTGATCCCCCAGGGCGACAGTACTTC.

In its sample, this clonotype was seen many times. The chain links TRBV6-1 to TRBJ2-1, with TRBD2 matching over 10 bases. The V gene end was trimmed by 6 bases and the J gene end by 5 bases; junction bases not matched to a gene: 7. CDR3 length equals 15 residues. Germline lookup yields CDR1 MNHNS and CDR2 SASEGT. The CDR3 DNA is TGTGCCAGCAGATCTAGCGGGAGTTCCCACAATGAGCAGTTCTTC. This encodes CASRSSGSSHNEQFF.

Ten or more counts support this clonotype. The chain combines TRBV5-1 with TRBJ1-6, with no clear D. V gave up 4 bases and J gave up 8 bases, with 16 bases separating them. The CDR3 spans 15 residues. Germline lookup yields CDR1 SGHRS and CDR2 YFSETQ. CDR3 DNA: TGCGCCAGCAGCCTCTCCATGGGTACCGATTCACCCCTCCACTTT. This codes for CASSLSMGTDSPLHF.

This clonotype occurred a few times. The chain employs TRBV20-1 and TRBJ2-7; the match to TRBD1 covers 12 bases. Trimming at V came to 2 bases and at J to 3 bases, leaving 5 bases not matched to a gene. The germline CDR1 and CDR2 sequences are DFQATT and SNEGSKA (reference sequence). CDR3 size: 15 residues. CDR3 protein: CSARPGTGGGYEQYF. CDR3 in DNA: TGCAGTGCTAGACCCGGGACAGGGGGCGGCTACGAGCAGTACTTC.

This clonotype was counted only a few times. The rearrangement links TRBV20-1 to TRBJ2-2; tentatively, D is TRBD1 (5 bases). The CDR3 totals 16 residues. The germline V and J ends were trimmed by 0 bases and 1 base, with 12 bases remaining between them. CDR1 and CDR2 (germline): DFQATT, SNEGSKA (reference sequence). CDR3 sequence: CSARDPGRWNTGELFF. DNA of the CDR3: TGCAGTGCTAGAGATCCAGGGCGGTGGAACACCGGGGAGCTGTTTTTT.

This chain joins TRBV2 and TRBJ1-3; the match to TRBD1 covers 7 bases. This CDR3 spans 15 amino acids. In germline, CDR1 is SNHLY, CDR2 FYNNEI. J lost 0 bases, V lost 6 bases, and 5 bases had no gene match. This CDR3 is CASRNRDSSGNTIYF. The CDR3 nucleotides are TGTGCCAGCAGGAACCGGGACAGCTCTGGAAACACCATATATTTT.

This clonotype was counted a few times. J is TRBJ1-1 and V is TRBV9, with unresolved D. Germline-derived CDR1 and CDR2 are SGDLS and YYNGEE. V was pared by 3 bases and J by 1 base, with 10 bases between. CDR3 size: 14 residues. As DNA, the CDR3 is TGTGCCAGCAGCGCCTCCGCGGGGAACACTGAAGCTTTCTTT. Translating it yields CASSASAGNTEAFF.

The chain combines TRBV20-1 with TRBJ2-7; D not certain. V was trimmed by 0 bases and J by 2 bases, leaving 8 bases between them. The CDR3 loop spans 13 amino acids. CDR1 and CDR2 from the germline V gene are DFQATT and SNEGSKA (reference sequence). CDR3: CSAREGPTYEQYF. In DNA form, the CDR3 reads TGCAGTGCTAGAGAAGGACCCACCTACGAGCAGTACTTC.

There are a few counts of this clonotype. J is TRBJ2-5 and V is TRBV7-6; a possible D gene is TRBD2 (7 bases). The V gene lost 4 bases and the J gene lost 5 bases, with 20 bases spanning the gap. The CDR3 covers 16 residues. The germline gives CDR1 SGHVS, CDR2 FNYEAQ. As DNA, the CDR3 is TGTGCCAGCAGCTCAAACGGGGGGCTGGGTACGGAGACCCAGTACTTC. It codes for CASSSNGGLGTETQYF.

This clonotype was picked up many times. V gene TRBV6-5 combines with J gene TRBJ1-2; 10 bases match TRBD1. Germline CDR1 and CDR2: MNHEY and SVGAGI. The CDR3 runs 15 residues. V shed 0 bases, J shed 10 bases, and the junction held 8 bases outside the gene matches. The chain's CDR3 is CASSYSKLGQGPYTF. CDR3 in DNA: TGTGCCAGCAGTTACTCTAAACTGGGACAGGGGCCCTACACCTTC.

This clonotype was picked up a small number of times. This chain joins TRBV6-5 and TRBJ1-1; 9 positions agree with TRBD1. CDR1 is MNHEY and CDR2 is SVGAGI in the germline V gene. This CDR3 spans 15 amino acids. V shed 5 bases, J shed 4 bases, and the junction held 8 bases outside the gene matches. The CDR3 is CASSNPGQGTTEAFF. The CDR3, as DNA: TGTGCCAGCAGTAACCCGGGACAGGGTACCACTGAAGCTTTCTTT.

DNA for the CDR3: TGTGCCAGCAGTTACCCTGGGACAGACGGAGTTCCGGCTTTCTTT. Protein sequence: CASSYPGTDGVPAFF. The chain joins TRBV6-5 to TRBJ1-1, with 7 bases lining up with TRBD1. The CDR3 spans 15 residues. V was pared by 2 bases and J by 11 bases, with 14 bases of the junction left unmatched. CDR1 is MNHEY and CDR2 is SVGAGI in the germline V gene.